This T cell receptor beta chain emerged from a study of cytomegalovirus exposure and HLA in healthy donors. Regarding the study as a whole: One variant, a missense change in DCLRE1C, was linked in a later analysis to TCR beta V- and J-gene trimming. In an earlier analysis, in several hundred donors, most V segments appeared productive either ~87% or ~30% of the time.

The CDR3 has 14 amino acids. Germline CDR1 MNHEY, CDR2 SVGAGI. V trimming: 0 bases; J trimming: 12 bases; junction bases outside the gene matches: 7. The PCR had 60 Vbeta and 13 Jbeta primers. Measured with immunoSEQ multiplex PCR; TCRdb has only the in-frame clones, and not every one. Among under 200,000 clones listed, roughly 84% were seen once. For this clone: Antigen specificity is unknown.

The chain combines TRBV6-5 with TRBJ2-1; TRBD1 aligns across 8 bases. Sequenced material: PBMCs. This receptor was obtained from a man under 40 in good health and CMV-seronegative. This CDR3 is CASSYSPLGTGQFF. The CDR3 DNA sequence: TGTGCCAGCAGTTACTCGCCACTCGGGACAGGGCAGTTCTTC.